This T cell receptor beta chain was sequenced during a study of blood T cell repertoires in COVID-19. Study as a whole: Donors in the United States, Italy and Spain gave samples during acute or convalescent COVID-19.

Original methodology: Estimation of nucleated cell counts was performed using reference gene primer amplification. Measured with immunoSEQ multiplex PCR; TCRdb has only the in-frame clones, and not every one. From that table come the V and J calls and clone size; the DNA was used to work out D and trimming. The sample holds about 210,000 clones; 75% to 90% are singletons and the top ten take 4% to 5.5%. The CDR3 is made up of 14 amino acids. The germline CDR1 and CDR2 sequences are KGHDR and SFDVKD. The V end was cut by 4 bases, the J end by 4 bases, with 10 bases between. The receptor's source is a woman aged 40 to 50 with acute or convalescent COVID-19. V is TRBV24-1 and J is TRBJ2-1; possibly TRBD1 for D (5 bases). The sample comprised peripheral blood. CDR3 protein: CATSDLDSYNEQFF. The CDR3 coding sequence is TGTGCCACCAGTGACCTCGACAGTTACAATGAGCAGTTCTTC.